The rows below give T cell receptor beta chains drawn from one sample of a study of T-cell reconstitution after alpha-beta-depleted transplantation in children. MiXCR was run by TCRdb on the PCR reads, yielding one entry per CDR3 protein. The table shows about 240,000 distinct CDR3 sequences, with around 25% occurring only once. Sequenced material: PBMCs, taken before TCRalphabeta/CD19-depleted stem cell transplant. The receptor set was obtained from a girl aged 2 to 9 with Fanconi anemia, due to receive a stem cell transplant. The CDR3 runs from the conserved cysteine through the conserved F or W. Each record gives: clone size, CDR3 length, V gene, J gene, D gene, CDR3 DNA, CDR3 protein. A D gene is named only where the DNA matches it firmly. Where a row states a size, it is once, few, many or the class of an expanded clone; other rows omit it.

>NA|15|TRBV4-1|TRBJ1-5|NA
TGCGCCAGCAGCGTTTCTGACAGCGGCAATCAGCCCCAGCATTTT
CASSVSDSGNQPQHF
>NA|15|TRBV28|TRBJ2-1|TRBD2
TGTGCCAGCAGTTTTCGGGGGGGGACGGGCGATGAGCAGTTCTTC
CASSFRGGTGDEQFF
>NA|17|TRBV2|TRBJ2-4|TRBD2
TGTGCCAGCAGAGCCCCGGGACTAGCGGGGGGATTAAACAATCAGTACTTC
CASRAPGLAGGLNNQYF
>NA|17|TRBV11-3|TRBJ2-7|TRBD2
TGTGCCAGCAGCTTAGATCCCGGACTAGTGCGGACCTACGAGCAGTACTTC
CASSLDPGLVRTYEQYF
>NA|14|TRBV9|TRBJ2-7|TRBD1
TGTGCCAGCAGCGTAACAGGGGTCTCCTACGAGCAGTACTTC
CASSVTGVSYEQYF
>NA|14|TRBV12-3/TRBV12-4|TRBJ2-7|TRBD2
TGTGCCAGCAGTTTCATAGCGGGAGCTGGCGAGCAGTACTTC
CASSFIAGAGEQYF
>few|14|TRBV7-2|TRBJ2-7|NA
TGTGCCAGCAGCTTAGCAGGGATTATCAACGAGCAGTACTTC
CASSLAGIINEQYF
>NA|14|TRBV27|TRBJ2-1|TRBD2
TGTGCCAGCAGTTTAGGGACTAGGGGCAATGAGCAGTTCTTC
CASSLGTRGNEQFF
>many|14|TRBV5-1|TRBJ2-2|NA
TGCGCCAGCAGCTTGGGCCCAGGCACCGGGGAGCTGTTTTTT
CASSLGPGTGELFF
>NA|14|TRBV19|TRBJ2-1|TRBD1
TGTGCCAGTCGCAGGGACAGCGACTACAATGAGCAGTTCTTC
CASRRDSDYNEQFF
>many|20|TRBV10-3|TRBJ2-7|TRBD1
TGTGCCATCAGTGCTAGGGGGACAGGGGGAAATACTCCTACGGTGTACGAGCAGTACTTC
CAISARGTGGNTPTVYEQYF
>NA|13|TRBV18|TRBJ1-2|NA
TGTGCCAGCTCACCGATACGGGGCGATGGCTACACCTTC
CASSPIRGDGYTF
>few|14|TRBV28|TRBJ1-1|NA
TGTGCCAGCAGTTCAACAGGGATGAACACTGAAGCTTTCTTT
CASSSTGMNTEAFF